This TCR beta chain was observed in a study of control samples from healthy donors and cancer patients. V lost 2 bases and J lost 1, with 5 bases in between. CDR3 size: 13 residues. Profiling relied on immunoSEQ multiplex PCR, and the TCRdb table lists in-frame clones only, not all of them. The sample contains about 60,000 clones, about nine tenths of which appear only once. The clonotype was recovered from a woman aged 45-65 years with colorectal cancer. Sequences were obtained from PBMCs. V is TRBV12-3 or TRBV12-4 and J is TRBJ1-1; no definite D call. The CDR3 sequence: CASSLTQNTEAFF. The CDR3 bases are TGTGCCAGCAGTTTAACACAGAACACTGAAGCTTTCTTT.